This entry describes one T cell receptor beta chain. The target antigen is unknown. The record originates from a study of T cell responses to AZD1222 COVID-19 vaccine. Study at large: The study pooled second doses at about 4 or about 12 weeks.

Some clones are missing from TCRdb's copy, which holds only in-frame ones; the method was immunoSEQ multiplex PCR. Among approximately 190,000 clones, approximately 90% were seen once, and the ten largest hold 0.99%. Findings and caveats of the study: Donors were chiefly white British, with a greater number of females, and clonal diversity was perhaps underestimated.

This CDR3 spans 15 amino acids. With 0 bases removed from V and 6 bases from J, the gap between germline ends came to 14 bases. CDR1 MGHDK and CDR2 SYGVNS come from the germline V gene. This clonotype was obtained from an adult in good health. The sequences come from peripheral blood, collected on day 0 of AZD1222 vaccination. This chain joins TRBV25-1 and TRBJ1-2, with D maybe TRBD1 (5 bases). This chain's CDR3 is CASSEYPQGTDGYTF. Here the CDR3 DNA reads TGTGCCAGCAGTGAATATCCGCAGGGTACAGATGGCTACACCTTC.